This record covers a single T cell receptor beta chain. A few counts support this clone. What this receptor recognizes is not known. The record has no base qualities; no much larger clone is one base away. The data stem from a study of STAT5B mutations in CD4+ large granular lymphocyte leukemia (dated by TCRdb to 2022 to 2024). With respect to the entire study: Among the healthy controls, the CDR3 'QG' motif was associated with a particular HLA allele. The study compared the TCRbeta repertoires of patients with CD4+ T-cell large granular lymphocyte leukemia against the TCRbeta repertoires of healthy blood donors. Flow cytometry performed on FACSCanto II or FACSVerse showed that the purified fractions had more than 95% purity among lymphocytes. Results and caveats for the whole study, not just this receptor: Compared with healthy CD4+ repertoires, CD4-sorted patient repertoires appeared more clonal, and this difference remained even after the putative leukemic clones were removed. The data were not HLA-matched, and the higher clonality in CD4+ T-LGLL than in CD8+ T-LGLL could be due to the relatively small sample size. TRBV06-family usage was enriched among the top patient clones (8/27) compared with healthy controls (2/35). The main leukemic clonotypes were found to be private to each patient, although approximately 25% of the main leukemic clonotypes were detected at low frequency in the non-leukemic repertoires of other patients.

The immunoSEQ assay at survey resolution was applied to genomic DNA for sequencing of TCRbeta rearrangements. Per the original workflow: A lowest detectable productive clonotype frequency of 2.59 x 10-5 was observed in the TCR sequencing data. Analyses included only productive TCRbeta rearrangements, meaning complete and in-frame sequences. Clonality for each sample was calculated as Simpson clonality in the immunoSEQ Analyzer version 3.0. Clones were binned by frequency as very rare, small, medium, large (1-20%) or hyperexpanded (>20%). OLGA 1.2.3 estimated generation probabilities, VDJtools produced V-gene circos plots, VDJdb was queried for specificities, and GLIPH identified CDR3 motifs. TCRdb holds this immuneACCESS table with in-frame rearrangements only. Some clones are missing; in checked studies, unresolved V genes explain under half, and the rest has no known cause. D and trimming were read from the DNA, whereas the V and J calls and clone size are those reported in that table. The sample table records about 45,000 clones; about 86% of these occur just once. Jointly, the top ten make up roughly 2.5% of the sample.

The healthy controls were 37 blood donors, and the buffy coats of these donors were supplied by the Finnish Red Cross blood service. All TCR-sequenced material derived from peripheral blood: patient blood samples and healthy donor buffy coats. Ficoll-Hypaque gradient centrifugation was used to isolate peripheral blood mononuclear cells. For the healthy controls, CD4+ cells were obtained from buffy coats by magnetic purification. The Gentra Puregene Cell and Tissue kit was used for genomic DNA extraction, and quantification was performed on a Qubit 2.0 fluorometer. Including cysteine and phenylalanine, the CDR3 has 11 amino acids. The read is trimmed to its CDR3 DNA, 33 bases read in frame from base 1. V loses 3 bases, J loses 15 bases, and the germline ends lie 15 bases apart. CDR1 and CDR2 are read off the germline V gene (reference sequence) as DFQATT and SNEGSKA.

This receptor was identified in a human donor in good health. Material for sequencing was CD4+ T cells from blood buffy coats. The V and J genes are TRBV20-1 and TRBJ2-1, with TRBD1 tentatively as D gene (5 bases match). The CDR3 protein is CSARLRGRWFF. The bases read TGCAGTGCTAGGCTTAGGGGTCGGTGGTTCTTC.